This TCR beta chain appears in the sequencing data of a study of control samples from healthy donors and cancer patients. This CDR3 contains 12 residues. CDR1 is LNHNV and CDR2 is YYDKDF in the germline V gene (reference sequence). The V and J ends lost 3 bases and 5 bases respectively, with 7 bases between them. TCRdb's copy holds only in-frame clones and misses some; the assay was immunoSEQ multiplex PCR. This table holds roughly 30,000 clones, 85% to 95% found once. The chain combines TRBV15 with TRBJ2-5; D remains ambiguous. Specimen: PBMCs. This TCR came from a man aged 40-55 years with colorectal cancer. The CDR3 nucleotides read TGTGCCACCAGCAGGGATACCGAGACCCAGTACTTC. It is translated as CATSRDTETQYF.